Listed below are T cell receptor beta chains from one sample, sequenced in a study of CD8+ T cells in alopecia areata. Sequencing used immunoSEQ multiplex PCR; TCRdb keeps in-frame clones, though not all of them. The table lists under 200,000 clones, roughly two thirds of them singletons, with 0.7% to 1% in the top ten. This specimen was CD4+ T cells sorted from blood, taken at week 4, from a patient treated with tofacitinib. Receptors were obtained from a human donor with alopecia areata. Both conserved end residues are part of each CDR3. A D gene is named only where the DNA matches it firmly. Part of the rows lack a size; the others show once, few, many or a class for expanded clones.

abundance	d_gene	len	v_gene	j_gene	CDR3nt	CDR3aa
few	TRBD1	13	TRBV29-1	TRBJ2-5	TGCAGCGTTGAAGACCGGACAGGTTGGGACCAGTACTTC	CSVEDRTGWDQYF
few	-	13	TRBV6-5	TRBJ2-5	TGTGCCAGCAGTCATCAGGTTGGGGAGACCCAGTACTTC	CASSHQVGETQYF
-	-	13	TRBV6-5	TRBJ1-1	TGTGCCAGCGGGGCCCGGGGGGACTGGTGGGCTTTCTTT	CASGARGDWWAFF
-	-	14	TRBV7-2	TRBJ2-2	TGTGCCAGCAGCTTGGAGAGACGGGCCGGGGAGCTGTTTTTT	CASSLERRAGELFF
-	TRBD2	15	TRBV15	TRBJ2-5	TGTGCCACCAAAACTAGCGGGGGGTCGGACGGGACCCAGTACTTC	CATKTSGGSDGTQYF
few	TRBD1	14	TRBV23-1	TRBJ1-2	TGCGCCAGCAGTCAAGGGACAGGGAACTATGGCTACACCTTC	CASSQGTGNYGYTF
once	-	11	TRBV29-1	TRBJ2-1	TGCAGCGGCGACAGTTACAATGAGCAGTTCTTC	CSGDSYNEQFF
-	-	12	TRBV30	TRBJ2-5	TGTGCCTGGGGGTACGATCAAGAGACCCAGTACTTC	CAWGYDQETQYF
-	-	14	TRBV7-3	TRBJ2-2	TGTGCCAGCAGCTTATGGGGGGCAACCGGGGAGCTGTTTTTT	CASSLWGATGELFF
-	TRBD1	14	TRBV30	TRBJ1-2	TGTGCCTGGAGTGTACGCGCAGGGGGCAATGGCTACACCTTC	CAWSVRAGGNGYTF
-	-	14	TRBV7-2	TRBJ1-1	TGTGCCAGCGGACGTATAAGCCTGAACACTGAAGCTTTCTTT	CASGRISLNTEAFF
-	-	18	TRBV2	TRBJ2-3	TGTGCCAGCAGTGTGAGTTCGTTATACAGGGTCAACACAGATACGCAGTATTTT	CASSVSSLYRVNTDTQYF
-	-	13	TRBV7-9	TRBJ1-4	TGTGCCAGCAGCCGGGGGACGTCTGAAAAACTGTTTTTT	CASSRGTSEKLFF
-	-	14	TRBV18	TRBJ2-3	TGTGCCAGCTCATCGCAGGTGGGATTGGATACGCAGTATTTT	CASSSQVGLDTQYF
once	-	13	TRBV27	TRBJ1-1	TGTGCCAGCAGTGTTTTGGGGGACACTGAAGCTTTCTTT	CASSVLGDTEAFF
-	TRBD1	12	TRBV29-1	TRBJ2-2	TGCAGCGTTAGACAGGGGATCGGGGAGCTGTTTTTT	CSVRQGIGELFF
-	TRBD1	16	TRBV7-9	TRBJ1-2	TGTGCCAGCAGCCCGGGACAGGGAACCCGACGAGATGGCTACACCTTC	CASSPGQGTRRDGYTF
-	-	13	TRBV30	TRBJ1-5	TGTGCCTGGGGGTCCGGAGGGGATCAGCCCCAGCATTTT	CAWGSGGDQPQHF
few	-	14	TRBV10-3	TRBJ2-5	TGTGCCATCAGTGGTCAGGCAGGGAAAGAGACCCAGTACTTC	CAISGQAGKETQYF
-	-	15	TRBV5-1	TRBJ2-1	TGCGCCAGCAGCTTGGCCCAGAGCTCCTACAATGAGCAGTTCTTC	CASSLAQSSYNEQFF
-	-	15	TRBV7-3	TRBJ1-1	TGTGCCAGCAGCTTAACACCGGGGGAGGACACTGAAGCTTTCTTT	CASSLTPGEDTEAFF
few	-	18	TRBV7-9	TRBJ1-6	TGTGCCAGCAGCTCCTCTGGCCTGGGGTTCTCCTATAATTCACCCCTCCACTTT	CASSSSGLGFSYNSPLHF
few	TRBD1	16	TRBV5-1	TRBJ2-5	TGCGCCAGCAGCCCCCGACAGGGGGCATTGGGAGAGACCCAGTACTTC	CASSPRQGALGETQYF
-	-	14	TRBV5-4	TRBJ2-7	TGTGCCAGCAGCTTGGGGTGGGATCGCGGGGAGCAGTACTTC	CASSLGWDRGEQYF
-	-	14	TRBV2	TRBJ2-5	TGTGCCAGCAGTGATCTCCAGCCGGGGGAGACCCAGTACTTC	CASSDLQPGETQYF
-	-	13	TRBV27	TRBJ1-1	TGTGCCAGCAGTTCGTGGCAGGGCCGTGAAGCTTTCTTT	CASSSWQGREAFF
-	-	14	TRBV5-1	TRBJ1-1	TGCGCCAGCAGCTTGGGTATGGGGAACACTGAAGCTTTCTTT	CASSLGMGNTEAFF
-	-	15	TRBV29-1	TRBJ1-1	TGCAGCGTTGAGGGCAGGGGCTCCATGAACACTGAAGCTTTCTTT	CSVEGRGSMNTEAFF
-	-	15	TRBV7-2	TRBJ2-2	TGTGCCAGTACCCGGGCACCAACGAGCACCGGGGAGCTGTTTTTT	CASTRAPTSTGELFF
-	-	15	TRBV5-6	TRBJ2-3	TGTGCCAGCAGCTTGGTGGGCAGGGAAGCAGATACGCAGTATTTT	CASSLVGREADTQYF
-	-	15	TRBV7-3	TRBJ2-6	TGTGCCAGCAGCCCCCAAGGATCAGGGGCCAACGTCCTGACTTTC	CASSPQGSGANVLTF
-	-	14	TRBV6-5	TRBJ2-7	TGTGCCAGCAGTCCCGGGACGGCATCCTACGAGCAGTACTTC	CASSPGTASYEQYF